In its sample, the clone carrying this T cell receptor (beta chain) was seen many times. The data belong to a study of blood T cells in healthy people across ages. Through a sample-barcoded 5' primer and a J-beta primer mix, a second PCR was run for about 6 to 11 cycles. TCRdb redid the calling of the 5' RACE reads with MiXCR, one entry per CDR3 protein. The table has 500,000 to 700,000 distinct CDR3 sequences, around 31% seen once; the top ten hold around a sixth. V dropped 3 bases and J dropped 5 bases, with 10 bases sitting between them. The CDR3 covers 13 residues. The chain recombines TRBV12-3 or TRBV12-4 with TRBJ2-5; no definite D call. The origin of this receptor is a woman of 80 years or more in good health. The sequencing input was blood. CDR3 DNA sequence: TGTGCCAGCAGTTTTGTCTTCGGGGAGACCCAGTACTTC. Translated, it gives CASSFVFGETQYF.